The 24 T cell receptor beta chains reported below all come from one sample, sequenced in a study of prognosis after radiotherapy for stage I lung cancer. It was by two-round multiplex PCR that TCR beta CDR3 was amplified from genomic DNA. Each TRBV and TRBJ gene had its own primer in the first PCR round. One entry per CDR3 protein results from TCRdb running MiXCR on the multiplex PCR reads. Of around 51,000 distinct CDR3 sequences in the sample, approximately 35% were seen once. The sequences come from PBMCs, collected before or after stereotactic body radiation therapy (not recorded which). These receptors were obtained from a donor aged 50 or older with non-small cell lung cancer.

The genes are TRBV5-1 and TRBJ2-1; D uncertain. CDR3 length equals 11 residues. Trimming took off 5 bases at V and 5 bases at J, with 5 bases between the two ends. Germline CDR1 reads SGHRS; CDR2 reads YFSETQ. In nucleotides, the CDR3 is TGCGCCAGCAGAAGCAACAATGAGCAGTTCTTC. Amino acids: CASRSNNEQFF. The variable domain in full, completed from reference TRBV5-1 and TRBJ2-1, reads KAGVTQTPRYLIKTRGQQVTLSCSPISGHRSVSWYQQTPGQGLQFLFEYFSETQRNKGNFPGRFSGRQFSNSRSEMNVSTLELGDSALYLCASRSNNEQFFGPGTRLTVL.

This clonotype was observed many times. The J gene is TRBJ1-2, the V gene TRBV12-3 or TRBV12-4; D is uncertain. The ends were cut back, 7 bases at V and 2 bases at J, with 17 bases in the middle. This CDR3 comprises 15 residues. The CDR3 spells CASKFRPATNYGYTF. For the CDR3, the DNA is TGTGCCAGCAAGTTTCGGCCAGCTACAAACTATGGCTACACCTTC.

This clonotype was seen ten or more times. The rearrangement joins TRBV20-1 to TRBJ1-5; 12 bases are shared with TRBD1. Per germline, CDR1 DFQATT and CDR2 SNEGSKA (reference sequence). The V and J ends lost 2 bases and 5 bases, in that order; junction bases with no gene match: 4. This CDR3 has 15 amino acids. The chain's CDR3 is CSARYGTGGDQPQHF. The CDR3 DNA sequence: TGCAGTGCTAGATACGGGACAGGGGGCGATCAGCCCCAGCATTTT.

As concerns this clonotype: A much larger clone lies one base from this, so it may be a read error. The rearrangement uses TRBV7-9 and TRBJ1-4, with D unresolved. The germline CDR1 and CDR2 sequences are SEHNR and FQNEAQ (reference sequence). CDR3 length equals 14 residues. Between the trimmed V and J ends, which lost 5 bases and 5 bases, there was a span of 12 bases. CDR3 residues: CASSAVARNEKLFF. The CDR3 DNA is TGTGCCAGCAGCGCAGTGGCCCGGAATGAAAAACTGTTTTTT.

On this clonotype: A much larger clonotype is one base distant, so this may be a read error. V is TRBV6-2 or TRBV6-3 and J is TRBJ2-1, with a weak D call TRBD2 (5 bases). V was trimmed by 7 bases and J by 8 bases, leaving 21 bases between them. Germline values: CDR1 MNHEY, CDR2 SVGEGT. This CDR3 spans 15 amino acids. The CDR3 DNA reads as TGTGCCAGCATCTACGGACCAGCGAGGGATTATGAGCAGTTCTTC. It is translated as CASIYGPARDYEQFF.

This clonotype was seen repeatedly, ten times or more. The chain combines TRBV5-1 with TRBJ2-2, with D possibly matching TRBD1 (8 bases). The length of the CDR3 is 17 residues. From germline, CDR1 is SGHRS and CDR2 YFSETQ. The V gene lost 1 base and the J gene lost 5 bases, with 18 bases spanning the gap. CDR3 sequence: CASSLMMNRGGTGELFF. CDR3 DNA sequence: TGCGCCAGCAGCTTGATGATGAACAGGGGGGGAACCGGGGAGCTGTTTTTT.

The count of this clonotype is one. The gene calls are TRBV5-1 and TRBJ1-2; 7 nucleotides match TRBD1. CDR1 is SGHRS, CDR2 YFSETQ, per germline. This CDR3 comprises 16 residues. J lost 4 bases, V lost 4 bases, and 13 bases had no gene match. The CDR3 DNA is TGCGCCAGCAGCCTTAACACAGGGGTTAGATCCTATGGCTACACCTTC. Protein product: CASSLNTGVRSYGYTF.

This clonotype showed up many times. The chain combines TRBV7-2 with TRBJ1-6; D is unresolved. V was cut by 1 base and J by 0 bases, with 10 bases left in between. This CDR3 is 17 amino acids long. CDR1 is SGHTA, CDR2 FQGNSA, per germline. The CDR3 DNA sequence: TGTGCCAGCAGCTTAGTGGGTCTAAGCTCCTATAATTCACCCCTCCACTTT. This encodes CASSLVGLSSYNSPLHF. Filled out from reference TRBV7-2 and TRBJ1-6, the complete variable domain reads GAGVSQSPSNKVTEKGKDVELRCDPISGHTALYWYRQSLGQGLEFLIYFQGNSAPDKSGLPSDRFSAERTGGSVSTLTIQRTQQEDSAVYLCASSLVGLSSYNSPLHFGNGTRLTVT.

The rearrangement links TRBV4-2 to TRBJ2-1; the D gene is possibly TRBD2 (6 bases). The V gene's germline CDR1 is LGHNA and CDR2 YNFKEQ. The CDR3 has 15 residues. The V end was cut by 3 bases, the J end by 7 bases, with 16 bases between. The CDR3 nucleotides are TGTGCCAGCAGCCATGGGAGTCGGGACTCAAATGAGCAGTTCTTC. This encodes CASSHGSRDSNEQFF.

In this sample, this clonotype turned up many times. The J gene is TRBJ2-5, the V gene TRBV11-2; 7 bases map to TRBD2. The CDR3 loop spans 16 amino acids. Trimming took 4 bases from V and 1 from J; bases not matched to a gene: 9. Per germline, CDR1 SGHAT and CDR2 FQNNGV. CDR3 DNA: TGTGCCAGCAGCTCCACCCGGGACTACACCCAAGAGACCCAGTACTTC. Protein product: CASSSTRDYTQETQYF. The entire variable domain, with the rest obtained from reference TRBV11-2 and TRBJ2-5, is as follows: EAGVAQSPRYKIIEKRQSVAFWCNPISGHATLYWYQQILGQGPKLLIQFQNNGVVDDSQLPKDRFSAERLKGVDSTLKIQPAKLEDSAVYLCASSSTRDYTQETQYFGPGTRLLVL.

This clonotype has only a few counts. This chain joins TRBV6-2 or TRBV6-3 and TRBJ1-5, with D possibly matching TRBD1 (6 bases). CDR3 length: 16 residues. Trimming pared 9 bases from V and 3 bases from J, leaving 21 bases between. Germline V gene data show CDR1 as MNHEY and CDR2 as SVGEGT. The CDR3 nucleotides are TGTGCCAGTAGGCATTCCGGACAGTGTAACAATCAGCCCCAGCATTTT. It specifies CASRHSGQCNNQPQHF.

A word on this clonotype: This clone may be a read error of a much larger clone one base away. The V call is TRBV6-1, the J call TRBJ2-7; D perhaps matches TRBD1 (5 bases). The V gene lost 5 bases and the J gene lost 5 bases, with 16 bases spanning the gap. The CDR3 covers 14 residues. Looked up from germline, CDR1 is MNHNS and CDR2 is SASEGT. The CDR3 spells CASSPFGHEDEQYF. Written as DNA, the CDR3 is TGTGCCAGCAGTCCATTCGGACATGAGGACGAGCAGTACTTC.

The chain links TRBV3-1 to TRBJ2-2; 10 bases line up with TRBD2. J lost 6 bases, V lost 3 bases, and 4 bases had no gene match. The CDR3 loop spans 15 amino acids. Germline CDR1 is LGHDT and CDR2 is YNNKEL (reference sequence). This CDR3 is CASSHLGLAAGELFF. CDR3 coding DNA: TGTGCCAGCAGCCATTTAGGACTAGCGGCCGGGGAGCTGTTTTTT.

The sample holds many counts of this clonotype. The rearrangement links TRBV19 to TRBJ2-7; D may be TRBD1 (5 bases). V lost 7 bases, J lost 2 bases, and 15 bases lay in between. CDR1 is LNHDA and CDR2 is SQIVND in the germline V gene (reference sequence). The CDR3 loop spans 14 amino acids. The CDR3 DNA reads TGTGCCAGTACCGACAGCTCCCGGACCTACGAGCAGTACTTC. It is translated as CASTDSSRTYEQYF.

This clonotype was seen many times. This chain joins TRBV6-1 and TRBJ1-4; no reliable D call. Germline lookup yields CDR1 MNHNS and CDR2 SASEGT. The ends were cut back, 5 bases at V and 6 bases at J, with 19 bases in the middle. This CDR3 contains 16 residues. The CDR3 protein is CASSTLIGRWDEKLFF. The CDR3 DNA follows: TGTGCCAGCAGTACCCTTATCGGCAGGTGGGATGAAAAACTGTTTTTT.

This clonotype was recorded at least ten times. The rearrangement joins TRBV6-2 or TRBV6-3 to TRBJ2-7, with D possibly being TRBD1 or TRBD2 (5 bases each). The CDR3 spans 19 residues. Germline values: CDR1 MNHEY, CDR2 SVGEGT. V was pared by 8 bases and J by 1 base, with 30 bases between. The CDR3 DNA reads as TGTGCCAGCCAGCCGACGACACATAAAATGACGAGGGGTTCCTACGAGCAGTACTTC. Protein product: CASQPTTHKMTRGSYEQYF.

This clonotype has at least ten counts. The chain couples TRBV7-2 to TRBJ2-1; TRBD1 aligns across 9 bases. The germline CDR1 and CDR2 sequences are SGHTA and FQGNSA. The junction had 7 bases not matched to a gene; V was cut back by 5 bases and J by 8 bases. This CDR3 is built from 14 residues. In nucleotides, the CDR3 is TGTGCCAGCAGCAAGTCAACAGGGGGCGATGAGCAGTTCTTC. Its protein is CASSKSTGGDEQFF. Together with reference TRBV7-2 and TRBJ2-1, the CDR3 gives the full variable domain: GAGVSQSPSNKVTEKGKDVELRCDPISGHTALYWYRQSLGQGLEFLIYFQGNSAPDKSGLPSDRFSAERTGGSVSTLTIQRTQQEDSAVYLCASSKSTGGDEQFFGPGTRLTVL.

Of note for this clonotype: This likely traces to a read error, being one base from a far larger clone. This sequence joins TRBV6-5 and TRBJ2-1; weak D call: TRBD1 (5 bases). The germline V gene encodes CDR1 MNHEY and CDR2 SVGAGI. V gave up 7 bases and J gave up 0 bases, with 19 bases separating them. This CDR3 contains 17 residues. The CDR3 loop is CASMRLQGTGSYNEQFF. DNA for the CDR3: TGTGCCAGCATGCGGCTGCAGGGCACGGGCTCCTACAATGAGCAGTTCTTC.

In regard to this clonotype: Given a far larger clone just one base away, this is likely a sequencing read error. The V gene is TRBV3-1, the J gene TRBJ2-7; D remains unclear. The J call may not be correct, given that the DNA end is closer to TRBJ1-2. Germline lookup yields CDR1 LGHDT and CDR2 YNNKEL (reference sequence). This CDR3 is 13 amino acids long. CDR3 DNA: TGTGCCAGCAGCCCGTCACGCGTCTATTGCTACACCTTC. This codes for CASSPSRVYCYTF.

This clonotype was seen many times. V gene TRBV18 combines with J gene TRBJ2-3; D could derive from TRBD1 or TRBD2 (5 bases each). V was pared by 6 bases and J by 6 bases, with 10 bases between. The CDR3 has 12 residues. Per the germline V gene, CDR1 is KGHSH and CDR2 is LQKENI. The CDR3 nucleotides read TGTGCCAGCTCGTCAGAGGGGGATACGCAGTATTTT. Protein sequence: CASSSEGDTQYF.

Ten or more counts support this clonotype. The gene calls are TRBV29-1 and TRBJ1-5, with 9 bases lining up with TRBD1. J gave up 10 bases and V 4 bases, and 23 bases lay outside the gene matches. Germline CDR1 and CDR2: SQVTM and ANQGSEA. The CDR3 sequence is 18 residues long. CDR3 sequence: CSVVWDRVISDPHDPQHF. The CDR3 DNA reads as TGCAGCGTTGTGTGGGACAGGGTTATTTCGGATCCCCATGACCCCCAGCATTTT.

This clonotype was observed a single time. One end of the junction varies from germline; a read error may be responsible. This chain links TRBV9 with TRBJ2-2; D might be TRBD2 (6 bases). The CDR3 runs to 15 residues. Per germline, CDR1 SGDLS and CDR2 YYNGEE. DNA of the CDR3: TGTGCCAGCAGCGGCGGGGTGCTCGACACCTGGGAGCTGTTTTTT. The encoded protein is CASSGGVLDTWELFF.

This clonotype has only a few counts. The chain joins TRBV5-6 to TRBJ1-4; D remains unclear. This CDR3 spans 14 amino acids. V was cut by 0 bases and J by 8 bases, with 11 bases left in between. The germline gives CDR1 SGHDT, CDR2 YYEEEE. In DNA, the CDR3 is TGTGCCAGCAGCTTGGTGGACGTTCGGGAAAAACTGTTTTTT. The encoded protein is CASSLVDVREKLFF.

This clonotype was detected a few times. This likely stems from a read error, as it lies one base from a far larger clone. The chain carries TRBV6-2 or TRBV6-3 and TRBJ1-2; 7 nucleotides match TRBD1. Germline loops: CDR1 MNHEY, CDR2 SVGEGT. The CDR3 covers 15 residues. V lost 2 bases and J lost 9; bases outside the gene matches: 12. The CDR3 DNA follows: TGTGCCAGCAGTTACCGACCCGACAGGGTCGGTTGCTACACCTTC. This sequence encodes CASSYRPDRVGCYTF.